One sample yielded the 10 T cell receptor beta chains listed below, sequenced in a study of blood T cells in healthy people across ages. With a J-beta primer mix and a sample-barcoded 5' primer, a second PCR ran 7 to 11 cycles. Each CDR3 protein gets one entry after TCRdb re-called the 5' RACE reads with MiXCR. This sample has roughly 1,500,000 distinct CDR3 sequences, with 42% found just once. The sequencing sample was made of blood. The origin of the receptors is a woman younger than 30 in good health.

This chain joins TRBV4-1 and TRBJ1-3; D is unresolved. V gave up 0 bases and J gave up 4 bases, with 10 bases separating them. This CDR3 contains 15 residues. Germline-derived CDR1 and CDR2 are MGHRA and YSYEKL. CDR3 amino acids: CASSQDPGYGNTIYF. In nucleotides, the CDR3 is TGCGCCAGCAGCCAAGATCCGGGATACGGAAACACCATATATTTT.

The V call is TRBV20-1, the J call TRBJ2-3; D call uncertain. Germline CDR1 DFQATT, CDR2 SNEGSKA (reference sequence). V was clipped by 1 base and J by 5 bases, with 22 bases between them. The CDR3 has 17 residues. This CDR3 reads CSARGYLSPEEQDTQYF. The CDR3 DNA reads TGCAGTGCTAGAGGTTATCTCTCGCCCGAAGAACAAGATACGCAGTATTTT.

The chain has TRBV20-1 and TRBJ2-2, with D perhaps matching TRBD1 (5 bases). Looked up from germline, CDR1 is DFQATT and CDR2 is SNEGSKA (reference sequence). V was clipped by 4 bases and J by 3 bases, with 9 bases between them. CDR3 length: 13 residues. Here the CDR3 reads CSAKGPDTGELFF. The CDR3, as DNA: TGCAGTGCTAAGGGGCCCGACACCGGGGAGCTGTTTTTT.

The chain couples TRBV2 to TRBJ2-7; no definite D call. This CDR3 has 14 residues. Deletions cut 7 bases from V and 0 bases from J, with 13 bases between. CDR1 SNHLY and CDR2 FYNNEI come from the germline V gene. The CDR3 here is CASKKQPDSYEQYF. The CDR3 DNA sequence: TGTGCCAGCAAAAAGCAGCCCGACTCCTACGAGCAGTACTTC. Drawing the rest from reference TRBV2 and TRBJ2-7, the complete variable domain is EPEVTQTPSHQVTQMGQEVILRCVPISNHLYFYWYRQILGQKVEFLVSFYNNEISEKSEIFDDQFSVERPDGSNFTLKIRSTKLEDSAMYFCASKKQPDSYEQYFGPGTRLTVT.

J is TRBJ2-5 and V is TRBV9, with D perhaps matching TRBD2 (7 bases). The CDR3 contains 15 residues. Trimming cost V 4 bases and J 2 bases, with 15 bases left between them. Germline lookup yields CDR1 SGDLS and CDR2 YYNGEE. The CDR3 loop is CASSKEGGLQETQYF. As DNA, the CDR3 is TGTGCCAGCAGCAAGGAGGGGGGGCTACAAGAGACCCAGTACTTC.

This clonotype came up a few times. V and J are TRBV12-5 and TRBJ2-1; TRBD2 agrees at 13 bases. This CDR3 spans 17 amino acids. Germline V gene lookup returns CDR1 LGHNT and CDR2 FRNRAP. V lost 6 bases and J lost 4; bases outside the gene matches: 9. CDR3 residues: CASGPRTSGSGYNEQFF. As DNA, the CDR3 is TGTGCTAGTGGACCTCGGACTAGCGGGAGTGGGTACAATGAGCAGTTCTTC.

The genes are TRBV6-4 and TRBJ1-2, with a possible D match to TRBD1 (5 bases). Trimming stripped 0 bases from V and 0 bases from J, with 8 bases between. The CDR3 spans 15 residues. CDR1 and CDR2 from the germline V gene are MRHNA and SNTAGT. This CDR3 is CASSDSGQPNYGYTF. DNA for the CDR3: TGTGCCAGCAGTGACTCGGGGCAACCTAACTATGGCTACACCTTC.

This clonotype was counted between two and nine times. The chain uses TRBV12-3 or TRBV12-4 and TRBJ1-5; TRBD1 agrees at 10 bases. This CDR3 is 15 amino acids long. V lost 3 bases and J lost 7; bases outside the gene matches: 6. CDR3 sequence: CASSFRDRGSQPQHF. CDR3 nucleotides: TGTGCCAGCAGTTTTCGGGACAGGGGCAGCCAGCCCCAGCATTTT.

The CDR3 coding sequence is TGTGCCAGCAGCGTAGATTTGGGCGGCTACGAGCAGTACTTC. Its translation: CASSVDLGGYEQYF. This rearrangement joins TRBV9 to TRBJ2-7; no clear D. Germline V gives CDR1 SGDLS, CDR2 YYNGEE. V lost 0 bases, J lost 3 bases, and 10 bases lay in between. The CDR3 length is 14 residues.

This clonotype has only a few counts. V usage is TRBV20-1 and J usage is TRBJ1-2; the match to TRBD1 covers 7 bases. This CDR3 has 13 amino acids. V was clipped by 7 bases and J by 3 bases; unmatched bases: 8. CDR1 is DFQATT and CDR2 is SNEGSKA in the germline V gene (reference sequence). The CDR3 DNA is TGCAGTGGACGGACAGGCGCCGACTATGGCTACACCTTC. Its translation is CSGRTGADYGYTF.